These 27 T cell receptor beta chains were all obtained from the same sample, sequenced in a study of low-dose radiotherapy and immunotherapy resistance in tumors. TRAV and TRBV primers primed cDNA for both TCRalpha and TCRbeta. A roughly 21-cycle PCR with a constant-region primer and V-primer adapter amplified TCRs. TCRdb ran MiXCR on the reads and lists one entry per CDR3 protein. The sample lists under 90,000 distinct CDR3 sequences; 15% to 20% were seen once. Indicated time point: after trial treatment. The treatment was: LDRT plus nivolumab, ipilimumab, low-dose cyclophosphamide and aspirin (RACIN trial). Here the sequenced sample was PBMCs, taken after low-dose radiotherapy plus immunotherapy. These receptors were taken from a male donor with prostate cancer.

This clonotype was detected many times. The chain employs TRBV7-2 and TRBJ1-5; D remains ambiguous. The CDR3 has 17 residues. Germline V lookup: CDR1 SGHTA, CDR2 FQGNSA. The V end was cut by 0 bases, the J end by 0 bases, with 12 bases between. The CDR3 loop is CASSLAQTLYSNQPQHF. In DNA form, the CDR3 reads TGTGCCAGCAGCTTAGCCCAGACACTTTATAGCAATCAGCCCCAGCATTTT.

The CDR3 protein is CASRTTSGSYEQYF. CDR3 bases: TGTGCCAGCAGGACTACTAGCGGGAGCTACGAGCAGTACTTC. V usage is TRBV6-2 or TRBV6-3 and J usage is TRBJ2-7; 11 bases are a match to TRBD2. Germline CDR1 is MNHEY and CDR2 is SVGEGT. J was trimmed by 3 bases and V by 6 bases; bases with no gene match: 4. The CDR3 length is 14 residues.

This clonotype was detected ten times or more. The chain joins TRBV4-2 to TRBJ1-5; 7 bases are a match to TRBD1. Losses at the gene ends were 3 bases for V and 5 bases for J; bases not matched to a gene: 4. The CDR3 is made up of 14 amino acids. Germline CDR1 and CDR2: LGHNA and YNFKEQ. CDR3 DNA: TGTGCCAGCAGCCAGGGTGACAGGGATCAGCCCCAGCATTTT. It specifies CASSQGDRDQPQHF.

The J gene is TRBJ1-5, the V gene TRBV28; D is ambiguous. Trimming took 7 bases from V and 4 from J, leaving 11 bases between them. Germline CDR1 is MDHEN and CDR2 is SYDVKM. This CDR3 is 13 amino acids long. CDR3 loop: CASTLDWNQPQHF. Here the CDR3 DNA reads TGTGCCAGCACCTTGGACTGGAATCAGCCCCAGCATTTT.

This clonotype appeared many times. This CDR3 reads CATSREGGNQPQHF. The CDR3 DNA reads as TGTGCCACCAGTAGGGAGGGAGGCAATCAGCCCCAGCATTTT. The V call is TRBV24-1, the J call TRBJ1-5; the D is unclear. The CDR3 contains 14 residues. Germline CDR1 is KGHDR and CDR2 is SFDVKD. Trimming left V 6 bases short and J 2 bases short, with 10 bases between.

This clonotype showed up many times. This chain links TRBV28 with TRBJ2-5; the D gene is possibly TRBD2 (5 bases). The germline V and J ends were trimmed by 1 base and 3 bases, with 12 bases remaining between them. Germline V CDR1 and CDR2: MDHEN, SYDVKM. CDR3 length equals 15 residues. CDR3 sequence: CASSLSQSGKETQYF. CDR3 nucleotides: TGTGCCAGCAGTTTATCTCAGTCGGGGAAAGAGACCCAGTACTTC.

This clonotype has at least ten counts. V gene TRBV9 combines with J gene TRBJ2-7; D is perhaps TRBD2 (5 bases). Germline V gene lookup returns CDR1 SGDLS and CDR2 YYNGEE. V gave up 0 bases and J gave up 2 bases, with 9 bases separating them. The CDR3 length is 14 residues. The CDR3 DNA is TGTGCCAGCAGCGTAGTTAGTAGCGCCTACGAGCAGTACTTC. This sequence encodes CASSVVSSAYEQYF.

J is TRBJ2-7 and V is TRBV5-5; no definite D call. The V and J ends lost 0 bases and 6 bases respectively, with 13 bases between them. Germline V lookup: CDR1 SGHKS, CDR2 YYEKEE (reference sequence). The CDR3 covers 14 residues. The CDR3 DNA reads TGTGCCAGCAGCTTGGTCTCTTCGGCCGGCGAGCAGTACTTC. This encodes CASSLVSSAGEQYF. Full variable domain (rest looked up from reference TRBV5-5 and TRBJ2-7): DAGVTQSPTHLIKTRGQQVTLRCSPISGHKSVSWYQQVLGQGPQFIFQYYEKEERGRGNFPDRFSARQFPNYSSELNVNALLLGDSALYLCASSLVSSAGEQYFGPGTRLTVT.

Details on this clonotype: Only one base separates this from a far larger clonotype, so it likely reflects a read error. V usage is TRBV13 and J usage is TRBJ2-5; D gene ambiguous. The germline CDR1 and CDR2 sequences are PRHDT and FYEKMQ (reference sequence). The CDR3 extends over 13 amino acids. The chain's CDR3 is CASSKLKRETLYF. The CDR3 nucleotides read TGTGCCAGCAGCAAATTGAAGCGAGAGACCCTGTACTTC.

In this sample, this clonotype turned up many times. The V call is TRBV6-5, the J call TRBJ2-2; 11 nucleotides agree with TRBD2. V gave up 2 bases and J gave up 5 bases; unmatched junction bases: 4. From germline, CDR1 is MNHEY and CDR2 SVGAGI. CDR3 size: 16 residues. This chain's CDR3 is CASSYGLAGGTGELFF. CDR3 bases: TGTGCCAGCAGTTACGGGCTAGCGGGAGGAACCGGGGAGCTGTTTTTT.

On this clonotype itself: A read error is the likely source, as a far larger clone sits one nucleotide away. The V gene is TRBV28, the J gene TRBJ2-1, with unresolved D. CDR1 is MDHEN and CDR2 is SYDVKM in the germline V gene. Trimming pared 8 bases from V and 10 bases from J, leaving 18 bases between. CDR3 length: 13 amino acids. CDR3 nucleotides: TGTGCCAGCGCCCTCGGGTTGGGCTACGAGCAGTTCTTC. Translation: CASALGLGYEQFF.

This clonotype has a count of ten or more. The rearrangement joins TRBV20-1 to TRBJ2-2, with TRBD2 as a possible D gene (5 bases). Trimming removed 3 bases from V and 4 bases from J, with 15 bases in between. CDR3 length: 15 residues. CDR1 and CDR2 (germline): DFQATT, SNEGSKA (reference sequence). CDR3 residues: CSASHASYPTGELFF. The CDR3 bases are TGCAGTGCTAGTCATGCTAGCTATCCCACCGGGGAGCTGTTTTTT.

This clonotype was seen repeatedly, ten times or more. The CDR3 protein is CSAIDWSSYNEQFF. The CDR3 DNA reads as TGCAGTGCTATCGACTGGAGCTCCTACAATGAGCAGTTCTTC. This sequence joins TRBV20-1 and TRBJ2-1; D gene uncertain. The germline gives CDR1 DFQATT, CDR2 SNEGSKA (reference sequence). Trimming pared 4 bases from V and 0 bases from J, leaving 10 bases between. The length of the CDR3 is 14 residues.

This clonotype has a count of ten or more. The chain employs TRBV28 and TRBJ2-7, with 11 bases aligning to TRBD2. J gave up 5 bases and V 7 bases, and 4 bases lay outside the gene matches. Germline V gene lookup returns CDR1 MDHEN and CDR2 SYDVKM. This CDR3 has 13 residues. The CDR3 is CASMTSGNDEQYF. The CDR3 DNA is TGTGCCAGCATGACTAGCGGGAACGACGAGCAGTACTTC.

This clonotype has ten or more counts. The V gene is TRBV6-2 or TRBV6-3, the J gene TRBJ2-4, with D possibly matching TRBD2 (6 bases). V was clipped by 9 bases and J by 0 bases, with 18 bases between them. The length of the CDR3 is 16 residues. In germline, CDR1 is MNHEY, CDR2 SVGEGT. The CDR3 loop reads CASRESGVRAKNIQYF. The DNA of the CDR3 is TGTGCCAGTCGGGAGTCTGGAGTCCGAGCCAAAAACATTCAGTACTTC.

This clonotype has ten or more counts. This rearrangement joins TRBV30 to TRBJ2-5; D gene unclear. The CDR3 is 11 amino acids. The germline V gene encodes CDR1 GTSNPN and CDR2 SVGIG (reference sequence). V lost 0 bases to trimming and J lost 6 bases, with 5 bases between them. CDR3 sequence reads: CAWSVGQTQYF. The CDR3 DNA reads TGTGCCTGGAGTGTAGGGCAGACCCAGTACTTC. Complete variable domain (other parts from reference TRBV30 and TRBJ2-5): SQTIHQWPATLVQPVGSPLSLECTVEGTSNPNLYWYRQAAGRGLQLLFYSVGIGQISSEVPQNLSASRPQDRQFILSSKKLLLSDSGFYLCAWSVGQTQYFGPGTRLLVL.

Worth noting for this clonotype: A far larger clone is only one base removed, so a read error is likely. The genes are TRBV28 and TRBJ2-1; 8 bases align to TRBD1. J was trimmed by 10 bases and V by 3 bases; bases with no gene match: 11. This CDR3 comprises 15 residues. Germline CDR1 is MDHEN and CDR2 is SYDVKM. The CDR3 sequence is CASSLRRGQIYEQFF. CDR3 DNA: TGTGCCAGCAGTTTGCGCAGGGGGCAAATCTACGAGCAGTTCTTC.

The chain uses TRBV7-2 and TRBJ2-1; 7 bases are a match to TRBD1. This CDR3 is built from 16 residues. Germline lookup yields CDR1 SGHTA and CDR2 FQGNSA. Unmatched junction bases numbered 19, after V lost 5 bases and J lost 12 bases. CDR3 coding DNA: TGTGCCAGCAGCCCAGGGGGTAACCCCCCCCGGGCGACGCAGTTCTTC. Translation: CASSPGGNPPRATQFF.

This clonotype has ten or more counts. J is TRBJ1-1 and V is TRBV12-3 or TRBV12-4, with D unclear. V lost 2 bases and J lost 1, with 14 bases in between. This CDR3 is 16 amino acids long. The DNA for the CDR3 is TGTGCCAGCAGTTTACCGGCAGGTCATAGGAACACTGAAGCTTTCTTT. As protein: CASSLPAGHRNTEAFF.

This clonotype has ten or more counts. The J gene is TRBJ2-7, the V gene TRBV7-9; perhaps TRBD2 as D (5 bases). Per the germline V gene, CDR1 is SEHNR and CDR2 is FQNEAQ (reference sequence). V lost 7 bases and J lost 12, with 13 bases in between. CDR3 length: 10 amino acids. CDR3 coding DNA: TGTGCCAGCAAGGAGACTACTAGGTACTTC. This translates into CASKETTRYF.

This clonotype was seen ten or more times. The chain combines TRBV18 with TRBJ2-6; a possible D gene is TRBD1 (6 bases). With 3 bases removed from V and 3 bases from J, the gap between germline ends came to 12 bases. The CDR3 covers 16 residues. The V gene's germline CDR1 is KGHSH and CDR2 LQKENI. CDR3 sequence reads: CASSPWGPGGANVLTF. In DNA form, the CDR3 reads TGTGCCAGCTCACCCTGGGGGCCCGGTGGGGCCAACGTCCTGACTTTC. Filled out from reference TRBV18 and TRBJ2-6, the complete variable domain reads NAGVMQNPRHLVRRRGQEARLRCSPMKGHSHVYWYRQLPEEGLKFMVYLQKENIIDESGMPKERFSAEFPKEGPSILRIQQVVRGDSAAYFCASSPWGPGGANVLTFGAGSRLTVL.

This clonotype was observed at least ten times. CDR3 DNA: TGTGCCAGTAGAGTACAGGGGAAGACTAACTATGGCTACACCTTC. It translates to CASRVQGKTNYGYTF. The V call is TRBV19, the J call TRBJ1-2; the match to TRBD1 covers 7 bases. The germline CDR1 and CDR2 sequences are LNHDA and SQIVND (reference sequence). The CDR3 is made up of 15 amino acids. V trimming: 6 bases; J trimming: 0 bases; junction bases outside the gene matches: 7. The whole variable domain, remainder taken from reference TRBV19 and TRBJ1-2, is DGGITQSPKYLFRKEGQNVTLSCEQNLNHDAMYWYRQDPGQGLRLIYYSQIVNDFQKGDIAEGYSVSREKKESFPLTVTSAQKNPTAFYLCASRVQGKTNYGYTFGSGTRLTVV.

This clonotype was detected many times. This chain uses TRBV28 with TRBJ1-3; TRBD1 aligns across 8 bases. V lost 6 bases to trimming and J lost 4 bases; unmatched junction nucleotides: 14. The CDR3 is 17 amino acids. Germline V CDR1 and CDR2: MDHEN, SYDVKM. The CDR3 reads CASSRNRQGPRGNTIYF. CDR3 coding DNA: TGTGCCAGCAGCCGAAACAGACAGGGGCCAAGGGGAAACACCATATATTTT.

This chain uses TRBV20-1 with TRBJ2-5, with D unclear. Germline loops: CDR1 DFQATT, CDR2 SNEGSKA (reference sequence). This CDR3 has 13 residues. CDR3 sequence (DNA): TGCAGCCCCCCTTCTGGGGTCGCGGAGACCCAGTACTTC. Its protein product is CSPPSGVAETQYF.

The table lists this clonotype with many counts. The V call is TRBV28, the J call TRBJ1-2; D ambiguous. CDR1 is MDHEN, CDR2 SYDVKM, per germline. The CDR3 runs 15 residues. Trimming stripped 1 base from V and 8 bases from J, with 17 bases between. CDR3 bases: TGTGCCAGCAGTTTATCCTCAGGAAGCTCTAGGGGCTACACCTTC. Amino acids: CASSLSSGSSRGYTF.

In its sample, this clonotype was seen many times. V gene TRBV11-2 combines with J gene TRBJ2-1, with D tentatively TRBD2 (5 bases). The germline V and J ends were trimmed by 3 bases and 7 bases, with 19 bases remaining between them. Germline CDR1 reads SGHAT; CDR2 reads FQNNGV. CDR3 length equals 16 residues. In nucleotides, the CDR3 is TGTGCCAGCAGCTTCCGGGGATTCGTGGGAGAAAATGAGCAGTTCTTC. It yields the protein CASSFRGFVGENEQFF.

This clonotype was detected ten times or more. The V and J genes are TRBV27 and TRBJ2-2; D gene unclear. The CDR3 runs 12 residues. Trimming pared 3 bases from V and 6 bases from J, leaving 5 bases between. The germline V gene encodes CDR1 MNHEY and CDR2 SMNVEV (reference sequence). The CDR3 region is CASSFLSGELFF. The CDR3 nucleotides read TGTGCCAGCAGTTTTTTGTCCGGGGAGCTGTTTTTT.